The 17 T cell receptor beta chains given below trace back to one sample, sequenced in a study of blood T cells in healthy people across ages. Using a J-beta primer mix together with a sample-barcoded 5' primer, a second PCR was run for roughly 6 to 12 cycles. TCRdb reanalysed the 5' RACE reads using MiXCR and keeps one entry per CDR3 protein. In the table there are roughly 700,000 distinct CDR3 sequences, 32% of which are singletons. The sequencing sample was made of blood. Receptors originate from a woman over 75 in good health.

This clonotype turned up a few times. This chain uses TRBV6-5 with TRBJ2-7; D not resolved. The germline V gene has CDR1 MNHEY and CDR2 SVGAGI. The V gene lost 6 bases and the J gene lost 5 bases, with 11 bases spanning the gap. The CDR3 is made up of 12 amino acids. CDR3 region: CASSRIGNEQYF. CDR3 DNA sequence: TGTGCCAGCAGCCGCATAGGTAACGAGCAGTACTTC.

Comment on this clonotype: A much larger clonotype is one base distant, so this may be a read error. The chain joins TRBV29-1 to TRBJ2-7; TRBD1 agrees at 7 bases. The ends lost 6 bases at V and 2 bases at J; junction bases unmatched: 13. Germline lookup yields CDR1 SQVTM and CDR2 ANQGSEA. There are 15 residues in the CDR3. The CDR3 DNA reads TGCAGCGTCTACGGACAGGAAAGATCAACCTACGAGCAGTACTTC. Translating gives CSVYGQERSTYEQYF.

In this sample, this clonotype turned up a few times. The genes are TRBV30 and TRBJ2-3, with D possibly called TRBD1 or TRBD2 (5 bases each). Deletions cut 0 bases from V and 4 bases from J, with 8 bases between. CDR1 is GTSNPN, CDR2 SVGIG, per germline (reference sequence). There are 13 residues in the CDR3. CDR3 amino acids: CAWSVLGADTQYF. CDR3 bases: TGTGCCTGGAGTGTACTGGGGGCAGATACGCAGTATTTT.

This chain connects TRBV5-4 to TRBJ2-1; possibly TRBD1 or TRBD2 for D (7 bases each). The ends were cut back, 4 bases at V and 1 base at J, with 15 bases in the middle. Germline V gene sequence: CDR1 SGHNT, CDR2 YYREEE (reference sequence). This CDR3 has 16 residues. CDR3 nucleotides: TGTGCCAGCAGCGCCGGGGGGACAGTATCCTACAATGAGCAGTTCTTC. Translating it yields CASSAGGTVSYNEQFF.

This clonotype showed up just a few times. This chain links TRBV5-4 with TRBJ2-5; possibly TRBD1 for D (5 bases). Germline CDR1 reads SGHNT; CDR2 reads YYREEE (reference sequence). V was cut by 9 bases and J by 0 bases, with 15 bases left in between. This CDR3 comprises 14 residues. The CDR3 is CATPAPGNQETQYF. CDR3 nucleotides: TGTGCCACCCCTGCCCCAGGGAACCAAGAGACCCAGTACTTC.

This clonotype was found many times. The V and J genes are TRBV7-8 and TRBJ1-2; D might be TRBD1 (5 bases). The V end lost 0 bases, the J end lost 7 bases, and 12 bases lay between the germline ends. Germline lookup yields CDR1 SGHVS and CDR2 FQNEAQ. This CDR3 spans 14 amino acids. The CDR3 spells CASSLAVDSSGYTF. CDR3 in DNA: TGTGCCAGCAGCTTAGCGGTTGACAGCTCTGGCTACACCTTC.

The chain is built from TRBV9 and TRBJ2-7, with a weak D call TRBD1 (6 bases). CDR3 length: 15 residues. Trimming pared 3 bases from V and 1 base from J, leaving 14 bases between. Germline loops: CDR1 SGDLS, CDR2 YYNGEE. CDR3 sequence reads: CASSAFGTPSYEQYF. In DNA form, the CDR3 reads TGTGCCAGCAGCGCTTTTGGGACACCTTCCTACGAGCAGTACTTC.

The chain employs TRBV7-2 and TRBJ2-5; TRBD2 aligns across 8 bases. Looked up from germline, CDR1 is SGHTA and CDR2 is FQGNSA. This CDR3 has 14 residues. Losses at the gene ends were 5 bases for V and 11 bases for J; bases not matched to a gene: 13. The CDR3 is CASSLQRGWGEQYF. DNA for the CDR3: TGTGCCAGCAGCCTCCAGCGGGGGTGGGGTGAGCAGTACTTC.

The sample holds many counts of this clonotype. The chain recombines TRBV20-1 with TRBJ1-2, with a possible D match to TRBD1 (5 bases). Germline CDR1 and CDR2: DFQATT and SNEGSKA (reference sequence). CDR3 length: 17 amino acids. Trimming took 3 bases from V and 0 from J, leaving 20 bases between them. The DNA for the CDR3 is TGCAGTGCTAGCTCGGGGACGGAGGTGTTCGCTAACTATGGCTACACCTTC. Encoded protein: CSASSGTEVFANYGYTF.

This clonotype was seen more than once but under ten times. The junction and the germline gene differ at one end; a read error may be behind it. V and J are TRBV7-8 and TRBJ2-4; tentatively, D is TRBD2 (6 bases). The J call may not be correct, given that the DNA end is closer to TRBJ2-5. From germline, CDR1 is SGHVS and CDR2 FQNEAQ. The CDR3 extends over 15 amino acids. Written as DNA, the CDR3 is TGTACCAGCAGCTTAAGTAGCGGAAGGTTAGAGACCCAGTACTTC. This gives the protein CTSSLSSGRLETQYF.

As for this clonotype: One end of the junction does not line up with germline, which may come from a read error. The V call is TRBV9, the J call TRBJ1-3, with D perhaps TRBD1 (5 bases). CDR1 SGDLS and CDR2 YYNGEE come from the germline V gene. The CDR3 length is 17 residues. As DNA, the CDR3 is TGTGCCCGCAGCGGCCAGGGAGGTCCGGATAATGGAAACACCATATATTTT. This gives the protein CARSGQGGPDNGNTIYF.

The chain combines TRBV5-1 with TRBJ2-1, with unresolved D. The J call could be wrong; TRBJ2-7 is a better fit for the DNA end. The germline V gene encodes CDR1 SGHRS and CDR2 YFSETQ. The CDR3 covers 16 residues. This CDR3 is CASSLVGRSSYNEQYF. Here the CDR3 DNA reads TGCGCCAGCAGCTTGGTCGGACGGAGCTCCTACAATGAGCAGTACTTC.

CDR3 DNA sequence: TGCAGTGCTAGCCCCCCTAGCGGGAGGGCCTACAATGAGCAGTTCTTC. This translates into CSASPPSGRAYNEQFF. The genes are TRBV20-1 and TRBJ2-1; 12 nucleotides align to TRBD2. Losses at the gene ends were 3 bases for V and 2 bases for J; bases not matched to a gene: 5. From germline, CDR1 is DFQATT and CDR2 SNEGSKA (reference sequence). CDR3 size: 16 residues.

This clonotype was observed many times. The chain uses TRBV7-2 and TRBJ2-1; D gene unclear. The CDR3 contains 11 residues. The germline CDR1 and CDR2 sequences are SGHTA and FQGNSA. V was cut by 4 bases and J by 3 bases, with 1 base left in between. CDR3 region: CASSYYNEQFF. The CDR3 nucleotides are TGTGCCAGCAGCTACTACAATGAGCAGTTCTTC. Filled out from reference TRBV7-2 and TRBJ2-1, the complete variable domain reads GAGVSQSPSNKVTEKGKDVELRCDPISGHTALYWYRQSLGQGLEFLIYFQGNSAPDKSGLPSDRFSAERTGGSVSTLTIQRTQQEDSAVYLCASSYYNEQFFGPGTRLTVL.

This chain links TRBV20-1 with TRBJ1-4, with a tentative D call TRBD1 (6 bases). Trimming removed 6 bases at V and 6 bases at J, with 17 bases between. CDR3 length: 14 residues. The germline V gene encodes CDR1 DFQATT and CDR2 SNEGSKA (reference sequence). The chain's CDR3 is CSAARTVRDEKLFF. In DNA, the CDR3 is TGCAGTGCCGCAAGGACAGTTCGCGATGAAAAACTGTTTTTT.

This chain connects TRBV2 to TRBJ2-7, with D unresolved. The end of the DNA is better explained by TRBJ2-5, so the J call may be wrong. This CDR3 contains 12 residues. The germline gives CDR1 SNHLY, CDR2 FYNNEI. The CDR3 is CASSRAGETQYF. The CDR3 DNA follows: TGTGCCAGCAGTAGGGCCGGGGAGACCCAGTACTTC.

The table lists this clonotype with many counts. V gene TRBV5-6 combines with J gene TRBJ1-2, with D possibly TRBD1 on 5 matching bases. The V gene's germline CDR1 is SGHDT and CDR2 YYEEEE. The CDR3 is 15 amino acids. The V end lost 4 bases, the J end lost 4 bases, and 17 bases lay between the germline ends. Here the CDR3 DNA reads TGTGCCAGCAGCCTGGGACCGGCGCTCCTCTATGGCTACACCTTC. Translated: CASSLGPALLYGYTF. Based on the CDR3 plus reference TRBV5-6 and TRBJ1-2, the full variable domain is DAGVTQSPTHLIKTRGQQVTLRCSPKSGHDTVSWYQQALGQGPQFIFQYYEEEERQRGNFPDRFSGHQFPNYSSELNVNALLLGDSALYLCASSLGPALLYGYTFGSGTRLTVV.